These 21 T cell receptor beta chains were all obtained from the same sample, sequenced in a study of CD8+ T cells in alopecia areata. Extraction and reverse transcription of RNA yielded cDNA as the sequencing template. Measured with immunoSEQ multiplex PCR; TCRdb has only the in-frame clones, and not every one. Recorded here are about 270,000 clones, none singletons. Cells pooled from cutaneous lymph nodes were sorted on CD4, CD8alpha, NKG2D, NKG2ACE and other markers. The sample comprised CD4+ T cells sorted from a lymph node. These receptor sequences come from a C3H/HeJ mouse with alopecia areata. The mouse line has the MHC haplotype H2-k.

Concerning this clone: Gene labels here are mouse ones. The read finishes 4 residues shy of the CDR3 end, and the germline J gene is used to complete it. Other DNA sequences of this sample code for an identical CDR3. The chain couples TRBV13-2 to TRBJ2-1; TRBD2 matches 7 bases. The V segment lost 3 bases and the J segment 1 base; nucleotides outside the gene matches: 4. Germline V gene lookup returns CDR1 NNHNN and CDR2 SYGAGS (reference sequence). This CDR3 is built from 15 residues. The DNA read from the CDR3 is TGTGCCAGCGGTGGTCTGGGGGTAAACTATGCT. Translating gives CASGGLGVNYA. Given in full, the CDR3 is CASGGLGVNYAEQFF.

The table lists this clone with a few counts. Gene and germline names: mouse. The DNA ends 4 residues before the CDR3 does, and the rest of the CDR3 is filled in from the germline J gene. This sequence joins TRBV4 and TRBJ2-3; TRBD2 aligns across 7 bases. The V gene's germline CDR1 is LGHDT and CDR2 YNNKQL (reference sequence). The CDR3 has 15 amino acids. With V trimmed by 5 bases and J by 1 base, 6 bases remained unmatched. CDR3 residues: CASSPLGDGAETLYF. The CDR3 bases that were read are TGTGCCAGCAGCCCCCTGGGGGACGGTGCAGAA.

A remark on this clone: All gene names here are mouse names. The CDR3 end is not reached by the read, which stops 4 residues before it; the germline J gene fills it in. The rearrangement links TRBV1 to TRBJ2-3, with 8 nucleotides matching TRBD1. With V trimmed by 4 bases and J by 0 bases, 3 bases remained unmatched. The CDR3 contains 15 residues. The germline CDR1 and CDR2 sequences are NSQYPW and LRSPGD (reference sequence). The CDR3 DNA, read in part, is TGCACCTGCAGTGACCAGGGGGCAAGTGCAGAA. This encodes CTCSDQGASAE. The CDR3 as a whole reads CTCSDQGASAETLYF.

This clone has a handful of counts. Gene names are mouse gene names. From the germline J gene comes the end of the CDR3, since the read stops 4 residues before it. The chain carries TRBV1 and TRBJ2-5, with D unclear. The V gene lost 0 bases and the J gene lost 2 bases, with 6 bases spanning the gap. This CDR3 comprises 14 residues. Germline V CDR1 and CDR2: NSQYPW, LRSPGD (reference sequence). The part of the CDR3 DNA that was read is TGCACCTGCAGTGCAGATGTGGGCCAAGAC. Translating gives CTCSADVGQD. The complete CDR3 protein is CTCSADVGQDTQYF.

Points on this clone: These gene names are mouse names. The CDR3 end is not reached by the read, which stops 4 residues before it; the germline J gene fills it in. The rearrangement links TRBV13-1 to TRBJ2-7; D gene uncertain. Germline values: CDR1 NSHNY, CDR2 SYGAGN. This CDR3 comprises 12 residues. The CDR3 bases that were read are TGTGCCAGCAGCCCTACAAGTTAT. As protein: CASSPTSY. The whole CDR3 protein reads CASSPTSYEQYF.

Notes on this clone: Genes and germline are mouse. Read coverage stops 4 residues before the CDR3 terminus; the germline J gene supplies the remainder. The chain has TRBV1 and TRBJ2-5; TRBD2 agrees at 10 bases. Per the germline V gene, CDR1 is NSQYPW and CDR2 is LRSPGD (reference sequence). This CDR3 region has 14 residues. CDR3 bases read: TGCACCTGCAGTGGACTGGGGGGAAAAGAC. This translates into CTCSGLGGKD. The entire CDR3 reads CTCSGLGGKDTQYF.

The table lists this clone with a few counts. Germline and genes: mouse. The CDR3 goes on 4 residues after the read ends, and that part is filled in from the germline J gene. The rearrangement links TRBV12-1 to TRBJ1-2; D may be TRBD1 (5 bases). Trimming stripped 0 bases from V and 2 bases from J, with 12 bases between. Germline V lookup: CDR1 SGHSN, CDR2 HYEKVE. CDR3 length equals 15 residues. The CDR3 protein is CASSLSAGRNSDYTF. The sequenced part of the CDR3 DNA is TGTGCCAGCTCTCTCAGCGCAGGGCGGAACTCC.

The sample holds a few counts of this clone. Any gene name here is a mouse gene name. Read sequence stops 4 residues before the CDR3 end, and the germline J gene provides the missing end. The same CDR3 arises from other DNA sequences in this sample as well. The chain couples TRBV31 to TRBJ2-3, with 8 positions matching TRBD2. Germline V gene lookup returns CDR1 GKSSPN and CDR2 SITVG. Germline trimming cut 0 bases from V and 3 bases from J; bases unmatched to any gene: 2. The CDR3 is 14 amino acids. The CDR3 is CAWSLPGGAETLYF. Incomplete CDR3 DNA: TGTGCCTGGAGTCTCCCTGGGGGGGCAGAA.

A word on this clone: Gene names are mouse gene names. The read comes to an end 4 residues before the CDR3 does, leaving the germline J gene to fill in the end. This chain uses TRBV31 with TRBJ1-1, with 7 bases fitting TRBD1. CDR1 GKSSPN and CDR2 SITVG come from the germline V gene. The CDR3 has 16 amino acids. V lost 0 bases, J lost 0 bases, and 7 bases stayed unmatched. Incomplete CDR3 DNA: TGTGCCTGGAGTCTGGAGGGGGCGGTTGCAAACACA. The encoded protein is CAWSLEGAVANT. The whole CDR3 sequence reads CAWSLEGAVANTEVFF.

Turning to this clone: Genes and germline are mouse. The read terminates 4 residues ahead of where the CDR3 ends, so the germline J gene completes it. The identical CDR3 is also encoded by other nucleotide sequences in the sample. V usage is TRBV13-2 and J usage is TRBJ2-3; unclear D gene. The CDR3 extends over 14 amino acids. Per the germline V gene, CDR1 is NNHNN and CDR2 is SYGAGS (reference sequence). V was cut by 2 bases and J by 0 bases, with 7 bases left in between. The sequenced part of the CDR3 DNA is TGTGCCAGCGGTGACAGAACTAGTGCAGAA. Translated: CASGDRTSAE. The CDR3, in full, reads CASGDRTSAETLYF.

As to this clone: Gene names and germline refer to mouse. The read terminates 4 residues before the CDR3 end, so the remaining end is supplied by the germline J gene. V usage is TRBV13-1 and J usage is TRBJ1-1, with 9 bases lining up with TRBD1. Germline lookup yields CDR1 NSHNY and CDR2 SYGAGN. This CDR3 contains 14 residues. CDR3 region: CASSGGTGRGEVFF. CDR3 DNA (partial): TGTGCCAGCAGTGGCGGGACAGGGAGAGGA.

Concerning this clone: Genes and germline come from the mouse. The CDR3 goes on 4 residues after the read ends, and that part is filled in from the germline J gene. The sample has other DNA sequences that encode this CDR3 too. V gene TRBV13-1 combines with J gene TRBJ2-1; a weak D match, TRBD1 (5 bases). V lost 0 bases and J lost 1, with 8 bases in between. CDR1 and CDR2 (germline): NSHNY, SYGAGN. This CDR3 is 15 amino acids long. CDR3 protein: CASSDVGQNYAEQFF. The DNA read from the CDR3 is TGTGCCAGCAGTGATGTCGGACAAAACTATGCT.

In its sample, this clone was seen a few times. Germline and genes here are mouse. The CDR3 end lies 4 residues beyond the end of the read and is filled in from the germline J gene. This chain joins TRBV13-1 and TRBJ1-2, with TRBD1 as a possible D gene (6 bases). The CDR3 extends over 13 amino acids. The germline V and J ends were trimmed by 6 bases and 0 bases, with 9 bases remaining between them. Germline CDR1 NSHNY, CDR2 SYGAGN. CDR3 bases read: TGTGCCAGCAACAGGACAGCAAACTCC. It codes for CASNRTANS. The whole CDR3 sequence is CASNRTANSDYTF.

This clone was picked up a small number of times. Gene names are the mouse ones. Coverage ceases 4 residues before the CDR3 finishes, and the germline J gene fills in the end. This chain links TRBV19 with TRBJ2-2; 9 nucleotides match TRBD1. The CDR3 extends over 15 amino acids. Germline CDR1 reads FNHDT; CDR2 reads SITEND (reference sequence). V was pared by 5 bases and J by 4 bases, with 6 bases of the junction left unmatched. CDR3 DNA (partial): TGTGCCAGCAGATTCCGGGACAGGGCCACCGGG. Translated, it gives CASRFRDRATG. The CDR3 reads in full as CASRFRDRATGQLYF.

As for this clone: Gene names denote mouse genes. The read terminates 4 residues before the CDR3 end, so the remaining end is supplied by the germline J gene. The V gene is TRBV1, the J gene TRBJ2-5; D unresolved. Germline V gives CDR1 NSQYPW, CDR2 LRSPGD (reference sequence). Trimming cost V 1 base and J 0 bases, with 5 bases left between them. This CDR3 spans 14 amino acids. CDR3 loop: CTCSAATNQDTQYF. CDR3 DNA, as far as it was read: TGCACCTGCAGTGCAGCCACTAACCAAGAC.

Details on this clone: Gene names follow the mouse nomenclature. The CDR3 end is not reached by the read, which stops 4 residues before it; the germline J gene fills it in. The chain combines TRBV31 with TRBJ2-5, with TRBD2 matching over 12 bases. The CDR3 length is 16 residues. CDR1 and CDR2 (germline): GKSSPN, SITVG. The covered CDR3 bases are TGTGCCTGGAGTCCCCCCTTTGGACTGGGGGGGGAC. It translates to CAWSPPFGLGGD. The whole CDR3 region reads CAWSPPFGLGGDTQYF.

This clone was found many times. Gene names denote mouse genes. CDR3 residues: CASSEDRAEQFF. CDR3 DNA (partial): TGTGCCAGCAGTGAGGACAGGGCT. V usage is TRBV13-1 and J usage is TRBJ2-1, with 7 bases matching TRBD1. The read halts 4 residues ahead of the CDR3 end, with the missing end drawn from the germline J gene. The CDR3 has 12 residues. The germline CDR1 and CDR2 sequences are NSHNY and SYGAGN.

As for this clone: The gene names here belong to mouse. The CDR3 end falls 4 residues outside the read, so it is completed with the germline J gene. The chain employs TRBV13-1 and TRBJ2-7, with TRBD2 identical over 12 bases. The V gene's germline CDR1 is NSHNY and CDR2 SYGAGN. This CDR3 has 16 residues. CDR3 DNA, as far as it was read: TGTGCCAGCAGTGATCATGGACTGGGGGGGAGTTAT. It codes for CASSDHGLGGSY. The full CDR3 protein reads CASSDHGLGGSYEQYF.

In its sample, this clone was seen a few times. The genes are named according to mouse. The read gets to within 4 residues of the CDR3 end, and the germline J gene fills in the rest. The J gene is TRBJ2-3, the V gene TRBV13-1; 8 nucleotides agree with TRBD2. Germline assignment: CDR1 NSHNY and CDR2 SYGAGN. This CDR3 is built from 15 residues. V trimming: 2 bases; J trimming: 1 base; junction bases outside the gene matches: 3. The chain's CDR3 is CASSEGGLGAETLYF. The CDR3 DNA, read in part, is TGTGCCAGCAGTGAGGGGGGGCTGGGTGCAGAA.

This clone was picked up a small number of times. All gene names here are mouse names. The read stops 4 residues short of the end of the CDR3; the missing end is completed from the germline J gene. The chain combines TRBV17 with TRBJ2-2, with 12 bases fitting TRBD2. Germline CDR1 reads MNHDT; CDR2 reads YYDKIL. The CDR3 runs 17 residues. The junction had 5 bases not matched to a gene; V was cut back by 2 bases and J by 4 bases. Incomplete CDR3 DNA: TGTGCTAGCAGTAGAAGAGACTGGGGGGGCAGCACCGGG. It translates to CASSRRDWGGSTG. From start to end, the CDR3 is CASSRRDWGGSTGQLYF. The entire variable domain, with the rest obtained from reference TRBV17 and TRBJ2-2, is as follows: DTTVKQNPRYKLARVGKPVNLICSQTMNHDTMYWYQKKPNQAPKLLLFYYDKILNREADTFEKFQSSRPNNSFCSLYIGSAGLEYSAMYLCASSRRDWGGSTGQLYFGEGSKLTVL.

Concerning this clone: The gene names here belong to mouse. The read ends 3 residues shy of where the CDR3 ends; the end is completed using the germline J gene. The rearrangement uses TRBV13-2 and TRBJ1-6, with D maybe TRBD1 (6 bases). TRBJ1-6 is given ORF status, its function remaining uncertain. Trimming pared 0 bases from V and 0 bases from J, leaving 10 bases between. Germline V gives CDR1 NNHNN, CDR2 SYGAGS (reference sequence). CDR3 length equals 17 residues. CDR3 DNA (partial): TGTGCCAGCGGTGATGTACAGGGACCTTCCTATAATTCGCCC. The encoded protein is CASGDVQGPSYNSP. The whole CDR3 is CASGDVQGPSYNSPLYF.